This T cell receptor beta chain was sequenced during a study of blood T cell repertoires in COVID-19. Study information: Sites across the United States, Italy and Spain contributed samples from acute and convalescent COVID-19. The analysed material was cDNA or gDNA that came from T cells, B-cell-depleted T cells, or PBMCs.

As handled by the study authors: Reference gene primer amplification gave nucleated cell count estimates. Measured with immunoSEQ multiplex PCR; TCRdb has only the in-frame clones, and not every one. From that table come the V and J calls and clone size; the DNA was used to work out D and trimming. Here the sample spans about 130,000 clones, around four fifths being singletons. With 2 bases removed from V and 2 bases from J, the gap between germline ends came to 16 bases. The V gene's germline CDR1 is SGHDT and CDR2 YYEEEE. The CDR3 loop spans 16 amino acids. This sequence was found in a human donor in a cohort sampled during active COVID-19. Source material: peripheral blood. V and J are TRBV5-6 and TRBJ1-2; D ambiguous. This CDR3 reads CASSFMGPGMNYGYTF. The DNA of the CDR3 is TGTGCCAGCAGCTTCATGGGCCCGGGGATGAACTATGGCTACACCTTC.